Included here is one T cell receptor (beta chain) sequence, with context. Its specificity is unknown. These data are taken from a study of cytomegalovirus exposure and HLA in healthy donors. Findings and caveats of the study: The study put 150 to 200 TCR beta chains on its list as cytomegalovirus-associated. Presence/absence analyses assumed roughly uniform sequencing depth across donors, which may not hold. Beyond CMV serostatus, there was no information to go on about immune exposure. TCR beta V- and J-gene trimming, according to a later analysis, was linked to a missense DCLRE1C variant.

Both 60 Vbeta primers and 13 Jbeta primers went into the PCR. The data were produced by immunoSEQ multiplex PCR, yet TCRdb's version contains in-frame clones alone and is incomplete. The sample lists about 150,000 clones; about 73% were seen once. The CDR3 runs to 14 residues. Germline loops: CDR1 SNHLY, CDR2 FYNNEI. V lost 3 bases and J 5 bases, leaving 11 bases between the germline ends. This clonotype originated in a woman aged 55-69 years in good health and CMV-seropositive. This chain uses TRBV2 with TRBJ2-1, with D possibly being TRBD1 (5 bases). Material: PBMCs. The CDR3 DNA is TGTGCCAGCAGTGACAGGGATTGGGACAATGAGCAGTTCTTC. Protein: CASSDRDWDNEQFF.